What follows are 12 T cell receptor beta chains derived from one specimen sequenced in a study of blood T cell repertoires in COVID-19. Profiled with immunoSEQ multiplex PCR; TCRdb holds only in-frame clones, not every one. The table shows about 480,000 clones, with about 85% occurring only once. Material: PBMCs or T cells enriched from blood (not recorded which). All receptors derive from an older woman who had recovered from COVID-19.

This chain connects TRBV15 to TRBJ2-3; 10 bases line up with TRBD1. Trimming took 2 bases from V and 4 from J; bases not matched to a gene: 6. This CDR3 contains 16 residues. The germline gives CDR1 LNHNV, CDR2 YYDKDF (reference sequence). The CDR3 spells CATSRSDRGLADTQYF. The DNA of the CDR3 is TGTGCCACCAGCAGATCCGACAGGGGGCTCGCAGATACGCAGTATTTT.

Here the CDR3 DNA reads TGTGCCAGCGCGGGCCCGACCCCCCCCTACGAGCAGTACTTC. The encoded protein is CASAGPTPPYEQYF. The gene calls are TRBV28 and TRBJ2-7; TRBD2 might be the D (5 bases). The CDR3 covers 14 residues. Trimming removed 8 bases from V and 2 bases from J, with 16 bases in between. The germline V gene has CDR1 MDHEN and CDR2 SYDVKM. The entire variable domain, with the rest obtained from reference TRBV28 and TRBJ2-7, is as follows: DVKVTQSSRYLVKRTGEKVFLECVQDMDHENMFWYRQDPGLGLRLIYFSYDVKMKEKGDIPEGYSVSREKKERFSLILESASTNQTSMYLCASAGPTPPYEQYFGPGTRLTVT.

The chain is built from TRBV13 and TRBJ1-4; D remains ambiguous. The length of the CDR3 is 14 residues. Germline-derived CDR1 and CDR2 are PRHDT and FYEKMQ (reference sequence). Trimming removed 4 bases from V and 7 bases from J, with 13 bases in between. CDR3 DNA: TGTGCCAGCAGCTACGCGAGTCATTCTGAAAAACTGTTTTTT. Residues: CASSYASHSEKLFF.

V gene TRBV18 combines with J gene TRBJ2-3; D gene uncertain. The ends were cut back, 2 bases at V and 3 bases at J, with 9 bases in the middle. Germline CDR1 and CDR2: KGHSH and LQKENI. The CDR3 spans 14 residues. As DNA, the CDR3 is TGTGCCAGCTCACCAGGTCAAACAACAGATACGCAGTATTTT. Its translation is CASSPGQTTDTQYF.

The J gene is TRBJ1-3, the V gene TRBV7-7; the match to TRBD1 covers 8 bases. This CDR3 region has 15 residues. Germline CDR1 SSHAT, CDR2 FNYEAQ (reference sequence). J lost 1 base, V lost 1 base, and 0 bases had no gene match. The CDR3 nucleotides read TGTGCCAGCAGCTTAGGGACAGGGTCTGGAAACACCATATATTTT. The encoded protein is CASSLGTGSGNTIYF.

The CDR3 DNA sequence: TGTGCCAGCAGCCGGGACAGTTACGAGCAGTACTTC. This sequence encodes CASSRDSYEQYF. The chain is built from TRBV5-5 and TRBJ2-7, with 7 bases matching TRBD1. This CDR3 has 12 amino acids. The J segment lost 4 bases and the V segment lost 4 bases, leaving 2 bases of the junction unmatched. The germline gives CDR1 SGHKS, CDR2 YYEKEE (reference sequence).

This rearrangement joins TRBV5-1 to TRBJ2-7; TRBD2 is a possible D gene (5 bases). The CDR3 consists of 14 residues. Trimming shortened V by 0 bases and J by 5 bases, and 12 bases separated the two germline ends. The V gene's germline CDR1 is SGHRS and CDR2 YFSETQ. This chain's CDR3 is CASSLVQGSDEQYF. As DNA, the CDR3 is TGCGCCAGCAGCTTGGTCCAAGGGAGCGACGAGCAGTACTTC.

The chain links TRBV7-2 to TRBJ1-3; TRBD1 might be the D (6 bases). V was cut by 5 bases and J by 0 bases, with 20 bases left in between. This CDR3 comprises 18 residues. Germline values: CDR1 SGHTA, CDR2 FQGNSA. The CDR3 sequence is CASSLTPTTGYSGNTIYF. The DNA for the CDR3 is TGTGCCAGCAGCCTTACACCAACTACAGGGTACTCTGGAAACACCATATATTTT.

J is TRBJ2-5 and V is TRBV20-1, with no clear D. This CDR3 is 11 amino acids long. Between the trimmed V and J ends, which lost 7 bases and 2 bases, there was a span of 8 bases. Germline loops: CDR1 DFQATT, CDR2 SNEGSKA (reference sequence). In nucleotides, the CDR3 is TGCAGTGGAGAACGGCAAGAGACCCAGTACTTC. It is translated as CSGERQETQYF.

This clone was counted a few times. The gene calls are TRBV7-8 and TRBJ2-1; a weak D match, TRBD1 (6 bases). V gave up 3 bases and J gave up 6 bases, with 18 bases separating them. The CDR3 is 16 amino acids. Germline V gene lookup returns CDR1 SGHVS and CDR2 FQNEAQ. Here the CDR3 DNA reads TGTGCCAGCAGCTTGAACAGGGCATTCTCATCCAATGAGCAGTTCTTC. Translation: CASSLNRAFSSNEQFF.

The chain has TRBV14 and TRBJ1-4, with 8 bases lining up with TRBD1. Germline loops: CDR1 SGHDN, CDR2 FVKESK. This CDR3 has 19 residues. Trimming took 0 bases from V and 1 from J; bases not matched to a gene: 10. CDR3: CASSQDIAGTGVTNEKLFF. The CDR3 nucleotides are TGTGCCAGCAGCCAAGACATTGCCGGGACAGGAGTAACTAATGAAAAACTGTTTTTT. The variable domain in full, with the rest retrieved from reference TRBV14 and TRBJ1-4, is EAGVTQFPSHSVIEKGQTVTLRCDPISGHDNLYWYRRVMGKEIKFLLHFVKESKQDESGMPNNRFLAERTGGTYSTLKVQPAELEDSGVYFCASSQDIAGTGVTNEKLFFGSGTQLSVL.

The count of this clone is one. This chain uses TRBV19 with TRBJ1-3, with D maybe TRBD1 (5 bases). CDR1 and CDR2 from the germline V gene are LNHDA and SQIVND (reference sequence). CDR3 size: 16 residues. V was shortened by 7 bases and J by 3 bases, with 19 bases between the two germline ends. Here the CDR3 DNA reads TGTGCCAGTACCGCCCCCCGACAGTTAGGTGGAAACACCATATATTTT. Protein product: CASTAPRQLGGNTIYF.